This is a list of T cell receptor beta chains from one sample in a study of shared clonotypes between healthy human individuals. Generated by immunoSEQ multiplex PCR, the TCRdb table keeps only in-frame clones and is missing some. The sample has some 630,000 clones, about two thirds seen once. Sequenced material: memory CD4+ T cells sorted from blood. These receptors were collected from a woman under 40 in good health. CDR3s include the opening cysteine and the closing phenylalanine or tryptophan. Fields, in order: V gene, CDR3 protein.

>TRBV6-5
CASSRGRGPTDTQYF
>TRBV30
CAFSTGNGAQPQHF
>TRBV7-3
CASKPDTGELFF
>TRBV7-2
CASSSRTGSLDEQFF
>TRBV2
CASSGGYGYTF
>TRBV7-2
CASSLGAGRNQPQHF
>TRBV28
CASRGGWGTEAFF
>TRBV7-6
CASSSQLSGNTIYF
>TRBV30
CAWSPVFSGANVLTF
>TRBV5-4
CASSLTGLVADTQYF
>TRBV19
CASSIKTSGSDTQYF
>TRBV4-1
CASSQPGLAGERLAGELFF
>TRBV6-1
CASSDADRVKDEQYF
>TRBV5-1
CASSLAYGGDEQFF
>TRBV6-1
CASSVNQGAEYEQYF
>TRBV19
CASSRLADTQYF
>TRBV10-3
CAISEPQTGTYF
>TRBV19
CASSLDRSLGSNQPQHF
>TRBV27
CASILKSALDSYEQYF
>TRBV2
CATLGQKEIQSSYEQYF
>TRBV20-1
CSASEGLKQFF
>TRBV11-2
CASSPWGLNTGELFF
>TRBV6-1
CASSEALGGADQPQHF
>TRBV10-3
CAISDGTSAADTQYF
>TRBV7-9
CASSLGWQNTEAFF
>TRBV30
CAWSVPNGDYNEQFF
>TRBV29-1
CSCRRGSGEQFF
>TRBV5-1
CASSWRTSRTYNEQFF
>TRBV7-9
CASSPEDIPRGEAFF
>TRBV6-5
CASSSGGTGGYEKLFF
>TRBV5-4
CASSGPRDRYNEQFF
>TRBV28
CASSLARVGQPQHF
>TRBV10-3
CAISEHQETQYF
>TRBV5-1
CASSFVDLREQYF
>TRBV29-1
CSVVWLAGVGEQFF
>TRBV5-1
CASRTGTGSSQEAFF
>TRBV11-2
CASSQTSGYTYEQYF
>TRBV29-1
CSVEGLAGNNEQFF
>TRBV7-9
CASSPKGVSLEQYF
>TRBV25-1
CASSLLSTDTQYF
>TRBV4-2
CASSQDGGRAQTQYF
>TRBV30
CAWSVAGEAFF
>TRBV5-4
CASSLSAGGARVSTEAFF
>TRBV28
CASSPHLTGLSDEQYF
>TRBV4-1
CASSQDRLVPYNEQFF
>TRBV27
CASRLAGVITGELFF
>TRBV6-6
CASSYSSGRLGGELFF
>TRBV5-1
CASSPTSGRAGNTGELFF
>TRBV4-1
CASSPRTANNEQFF
>TRBV29-1
CSVEAAPRADTQYF
>TRBV7-2
CASSLTADSNQPQHF
>TRBV18
CASSPPGRMNTEAFF
>TRBV28
CASSRPNEQYF
>TRBV29-1
CSAEQGPYGYTF
>TRBV30
CAWSVRRGGARSEKLFF
>TRBV6-6
CASSILGTPQETQYF
>TRBV30
CAWSVRQGANSPLHF
>TRBV20-1
CSARMGTTQYF
>TRBV5-1
CASSLEGVSGELFF
>TRBV11-2
CASSPGWGQPQHF